A selection of T cell receptor beta chains follows, all from one sample in a study of OX40 agonist ivuxolimab in advanced cancers. The table came from immunoSEQ multiplex PCR; TCRdb's copy has only in-frame clones and leaves some out. Found here are 75,000 to 100,000 clones, roughly 90% of them singletons; the top ten hold more than 3%. The sample consisted of CD4+ or CD8+ T cells sorted from blood, taken in a trial of the OX40 agonist ivuxolimab. Receptor source: an adult with an advanced solid tumor such as melanoma, head and neck, liver or kidney cancer. CDR3s include the opening cysteine and the closing phenylalanine or tryptophan. D genes are given only for firm matches. Clone size is not always given. Where it is, it says once, few, many or a class for expanded clones.

TRBV5-4	NA	NA	TRBJ2-5	CASSLSWQGEETQYF	TGTGCCAGCAGCTTGAGTTGGCAGGGCGAAGAGACCCAGTACTTC
TRBV2	TRBD1	NA	TRBJ2-5	CASSGTGWETQYF	TGTGCCAGCAGCGGGACAGGATGGGAGACCCAGTACTTC
TRBV7-2	NA	NA	TRBJ2-3	CASSLGPADTQYF	TGTGCCAGCAGCTTAGGCCCTGCAGATACGCAGTATTTT
TRBV6-5	TRBD1	NA	TRBJ1-5	CASSSGGRRPQHF	TGTGCCAGCAGTTCAGGGGGACGGAGACCCCAGCATTTT
TRBV30	NA	NA	TRBJ1-5	CAWGISNSNQPQHF	TGTGCCTGGGGGATTTCTAATAGCAATCAGCCCCAGCATTTT
TRBV7-3	NA	NA	TRBJ2-1	CASSLNMNEQFF	TGTGCCAGCAGCTTAAATATGAATGAGCAGTTCTTC
TRBV12-5	NA	NA	TRBJ1-1	CASGPQGLNTEAFF	TGTGCTAGTGGTCCGCAGGGTTTGAACACTGAAGCTTTCTTT
TRBV27	NA	NA	TRBJ2-3	CASSWGGRTDTQYF	TGTGCCAGCAGTTGGGGGGGGCGGACAGATACGCAGTATTTT
TRBV7-9	NA	once	TRBJ2-5	CASSSGAGETQYF	TGTGCCAGCAGCTCCGGCGCAGGAGAGACCCAGTACTTC
TRBV27	NA	NA	TRBJ2-3	CASSINTDTQYF	TGTGCCAGCAGTATAAACACAGATACGCAGTATTTT
TRBV4-2	NA	NA	TRBJ2-7	CASSQLDLGPYEQYF	TGTGCCAGCAGCCAATTGGACTTGGGCCCCTACGAGCAGTACTTC
TRBV5-5	TRBD2	NA	TRBJ2-1	CASSPRTSGYNEQFF	TGTGCCAGCAGCCCTAGGACTAGCGGTTACAATGAGCAGTTCTTC
TRBV27	TRBD1	NA	TRBJ1-2	CASSTTTGFGYGYTF	TGTGCCAGCAGTACGACGACAGGGTTTGGCTATGGCTACACCTTC
TRBV27	NA	NA	TRBJ2-2	CASSLAGFQNTGELFF	TGTGCCAGCAGTCTAGCAGGGTTCCAGAACACCGGGGAGCTGTTTTTT
TRBV6-5	NA	NA	TRBJ2-1	CASSYSWTVSYNEQFF	TGTGCCAGCAGTTACTCCTGGACGGTCTCCTACAATGAGCAGTTCTTC
TRBV29-1	NA	NA	TRBJ2-7	CSVEDGAYEQYF	TGCAGCGTTGAAGATGGGGCCTACGAGCAGTACTTC
TRBV4-1	TRBD2	NA	TRBJ2-3	CASSQVWTSEDTQYF	TGCGCCAGCAGCCAAGTTTGGACTAGCGAAGATACGCAGTATTTT
TRBV6-5	TRBD2	NA	TRBJ2-7	CASSPTSGRTYEQYF	TGTGCCAGCAGTCCTACTAGCGGGAGGACCTACGAGCAGTACTTC
TRBV4-1	TRBD1	NA	TRBJ2-7	CASSQERQGNTYEQYF	TGCGCCAGCAGCCAAGAACGACAGGGCAATACCTACGAGCAGTACTTC
TRBV15	NA	NA	TRBJ2-2	CATSRVGKTGELFF	TGTGCCACCAGCAGAGTAGGGAAGACCGGGGAGCTGTTTTTT
TRBV5-1	TRBD2	NA	TRBJ2-7	CASSLGSGALEQYF	TGCGCCAGCAGCTTGGGCAGCGGGGCCCTCGAGCAGTACTTC
TRBV27	TRBD1	once	TRBJ2-3	CASSFLRTGRDTQYF	TGTGCCAGCAGTTTCTTGAGGACAGGGCGGGATACGCAGTATTTT
TRBV7-2	TRBD2	NA	TRBJ2-7	CASSIRSGGSSYEQYF	TGTGCCAGCAGCATCCGTAGCGGGGGGAGCTCCTACGAGCAGTACTTC
TRBV19	NA	NA	TRBJ1-2	CASAPGQRGLNYGYTF	TGTGCCAGTGCACCGGGACAAAGGGGACTAAACTATGGCTACACCTTC
TRBV4-3	TRBD1	NA	TRBJ1-2	CASSQVEGASGYTF	TGCGCCAGCAGCCAAGTGGAGGGGGCCAGTGGCTACACCTTC
TRBV7-3	NA	NA	TRBJ2-1	CASSRLGSYNEQFF	TGTGCCAGCAGCCGTCTAGGGTCCTACAATGAGCAGTTCTTC
TRBV2	NA	NA	TRBJ2-1	CAISRGGSYNEQFF	TGTGCCATTTCCAGGGGGGGGTCCTACAATGAGCAGTTCTTC
TRBV7-2	TRBD1	NA	TRBJ2-2	CASNDRGWTGELFF	TGTGCCAGCAACGACAGGGGTTGGACCGGGGAGCTGTTTTTT
TRBV29-1	TRBD1	NA	TRBJ1-2	CSVVPSDRGYGYTF	TGCAGCGTTGTACCGTCGGACAGGGGCTATGGCTACACCTTC
TRBV30	TRBD1	NA	TRBJ1-1	CAWSLPGQGLADTEAFF	TGTGCCTGGAGTTTACCGGGACAGGGGTTAGCGGACACTGAAGCTTTCTTT
TRBV7-9	TRBD1	NA	TRBJ1-2	CASSLFPGGWNYGYTF	TGTGCCAGCAGCTTATTTCCAGGGGGTTGGAACTATGGCTACACCTTC
TRBV9	NA	NA	TRBJ2-3	CASSVGYLTDTQYF	TGTGCCAGCAGCGTAGGATATCTGACAGATACGCAGTATTTT
TRBV27	NA	once	TRBJ2-7	CASSNNYEQYF	TGTGCCAGCAGTAATAATTACGAGCAGTACTTC
TRBV19	TRBD1	NA	TRBJ2-5	CASTNGQGHQETQYF	TGTGCCAGTACAAATGGACAGGGCCACCAAGAGACCCAGTACTTC
TRBV4-2	NA	NA	TRBJ2-5	CASSQIAGVKETQYF	TGTGCCAGCAGCCAAATAGCTGGGGTTAAAGAGACCCAGTACTTC
TRBV13	NA	NA	TRBJ2-5	CASSLKTGLFQETQYF	TGTGCCAGCAGCTTAAAAACCGGACTCTTCCAAGAGACCCAGTACTTC
TRBV6-1	NA	NA	TRBJ2-7	CAGGVGGYEQYF	TGTGCCGGAGGGGTAGGAGGCTACGAGCAGTACTTC
TRBV19	TRBD1	once	TRBJ1-2	CASRGGGYTF	TGTGCCAGTAGAGGGGGCGGCTACACCTTC
TRBV6-1	TRBD2	NA	TRBJ2-7	CASSDPGLAGGLYEQYF	TGTGCCAGCAGTGACCCAGGACTAGCGGGAGGCCTCTACGAGCAGTACTTC
TRBV15	NA	few	TRBJ1-5	CATSRDRGIDQPQHF	TGTGCCACCAGCAGAGACAGGGGAATTGATCAGCCCCAGCATTTT
TRBV29-1	NA	once	TRBJ1-2	CSVEGSFSYGYTF	TGCAGCGTTGAGGGGAGTTTCAGCTATGGCTACACCTTC
TRBV7-8	TRBD1	once	TRBJ2-2	CASSLVTDRGNTGELFF	TGTGCCAGCAGCTTAGTCACGGACAGGGGGAACACCGGGGAGCTGTTTTTT
TRBV4-1	NA	NA	TRBJ2-5	CASSPTGKQETQYF	TGCGCCAGCAGCCCGACAGGAAAGCAAGAGACCCAGTACTTC
TRBV7-9	NA	NA	TRBJ2-5	CASSLDWTQYF	TGTGCCAGCAGCTTAGACTGGACCCAGTACTTC
TRBV30	NA	few	TRBJ1-6	CAWSIPPGNSPLHF	TGTGCCTGGAGTATTCCCCCGGGAAATTCACCCCTCCACTTT
TRBV6-5	TRBD1	once	TRBJ2-7	CATLQGTGGTYEQYF	TGTGCCACCCTCCAGGGGACAGGGGGAACCTACGAGCAGTACTTC
TRBV27	NA	NA	TRBJ2-1	CASSSGPNNEQFF	TGTGCCAGCAGTTCCGGGCCTAACAATGAGCAGTTCTTC
TRBV27	NA	NA	TRBJ2-2	CASSFTENTGELFF	TGTGCCAGCAGTTTTACCGAGAACACCGGGGAGCTGTTTTTT
TRBV7-8	NA	NA	TRBJ1-2	CASSLIGPSNYGYTF	TGTGCCAGCAGCTTAATCGGACCATCTAACTATGGCTACACCTTC
TRBV7-9	TRBD1	NA	TRBJ1-2	CASSSTGEGGYTF	TGTGCCAGCAGCTCAACAGGGGAGGGTGGCTACACCTTC
TRBV7-8	NA	NA	TRBJ2-4	CASSWDRGLTSGVVAKNIQYF	TGTGCCAGCAGCTGGGACAGGGGGTTAACTAGCGGGGTAGTAGCCAAAAACATTCAGTACTTC
TRBV9	NA	once	TRBJ2-3	CASSSSSAADTQYF	TGTGCCAGCAGCTCGTCCTCCGCAGCAGATACGCAGTATTTT
TRBV5-5	NA	NA	TRBJ1-5	CASSIQGINQPQHF	TGTGCCAGCAGCATACAGGGTATCAATCAGCCCCAGCATTTT
TRBV14	NA	NA	TRBJ2-1	CASSQGSQTSRANEQFF	TGTGCCAGCAGCCAAGGGAGTCAGACATCTCGGGCGAATGAGCAGTTCTTC
TRBV29-1	NA	NA	TRBJ2-7	CSVESRTWDSYEQYF	TGCAGCGTTGAATCCCGTACGTGGGACTCCTACGAGCAGTACTTC